One T cell receptor (beta chain) is described in this entry. Its specific antigen is unknown. No much larger clone is present one base from it, and per-base qualities are unavailable. These data come from a study of vaccination and CD4 T cells after COVID-19 (dated by TCRdb to the early 2020s). With respect to the entire study: Convalescent patients had a positive SARS-CoV-2 result on nasal swab PCR, and of these patients, several had mild disease and one had severe disease. Control cultures received a CEFX viral epitope pool as the positive control, an HIV-1 Nef peptide pool as the negative control, or no peptide. Post-COVID blood samples were collected from convalescent patients a median of approximately 100 days after diagnosis, with a range of about 30 to 161 days. Culture stimuli were overlapping spike peptide pools from SARS-CoV-2 and from the common cold coronaviruses HCoV-NL63, HCoV-OC43 and HCoV-229E. Six males and four females were included in the convalescent cohort, with two Hispanic individuals, seven Caucasians, two Asians and one multiracial person represented. The time from the second vaccine dose to post-vaccine blood sampling had a median of roughly 72 days and ranged from about 14 to 241 days. Each participant got two doses of either the Pfizer-BioNTech BNT162b2 vaccine (n=8) or the Moderna mRNA-1273 vaccine (n=2). The spike-specific CD4+ TCR repertoire was compared before and after mRNA vaccination in ten to eleven COVID-19 convalescent patients and a few infection-naive healthy vaccine recipients.

The treatment or condition label, as the study defines it: 10-day PBMC culture with coronavirus spike peptide pools or control peptides (ViraFEST assay). The ViraFEST assay, used in the study, expanded antigen-specific T cells with peptide pools and then identified the expanded clonotypes through TCR sequencing. The convalescent patients' positive SARS-CoV-2 PCR tests were from March to December 2020, which was before the Alpha, Beta and Delta variants emerged in the United States. PBMCs were cultured at under 2.5 million per well in IMDM supplemented with roughly 5% human AB serum and about 10 IU/ml IL-2, with approximately 11 ug/ml peptide pools added. Half of the culture medium was replaced with fresh IL-2-containing medium on days 3 and 7. After around 10 days of culture, CD4+ T cells were isolated by negative selection with the EasySep CD4+ T cell isolation kit. Ficoll-Paque Plus gradient centrifugation was used to isolate PBMCs from whole blood, and the isolated PBMCs were then either used fresh or cryopreserved at -140C. Triplicate wells were generally used for each culture condition.

Summary of the overall study and its limitations: The number of convalescent patients in the study was relatively small, and the study did not examine early timepoints following natural infection. An increase in the median number of SARS-CoV-2-reactive clonotypes from some 20 after infection to 38 after vaccination was observed, but the change was not found to be significant. Of the vaccine-specific clones in convalescent patients, 304 of 307, or nearly all, reacted only to SARS-CoV-2 spike and did not cross-react with common cold coronaviruses. Among the post-vaccine SARS-CoV-2-reactive clones in convalescent patients, a median about 89% showed up only after vaccination, which suggests vaccine-specific priming.

The junction carries 7 bases between V and J, which are trimmed by 2 bases and 0 bases respectively. From the germline V gene, CDR1 is MNHNS and CDR2 is SASEGT. The CDR3, from cysteine to phenylalanine, totals 14 residues. The read is trimmed to its CDR3 DNA, 42 bases read in frame from base 1. Libraries were made using PCR. DNA from cultured CD4+ T cells was subjected to TCR sequencing with the Oncomine TCR Beta short-read assay at the Johns Hopkins FTIC core. Genomic DNA was extracted from the cultured CD4+ T cells with the QIAamp micro DNA kit. The Oncomine TCR Beta libraries from cultured CD4+ T cells were pooled using unique dual indexes and then sequenced on an Illumina iSeq 100. In the paper's pipeline: Non-productive sequences were filtered out, and CDR3s that did not start with C, did not end with F or W, or were shorter than 7 amino acids were discarded. Antigen-specific clonotypes were identified with the MANAFEST web application by comparing peptide-stimulated wells with reference and other culture wells. An FDR below 0.05, an odds ratio above 5, and a productive frequency above 0.1% in at least two of three replicate wells were required for clones to be considered positive. A clonotype counted as cross-reactive if it showed significant expansion both in the SARS-CoV-2 spike wells and in at least one common cold coronavirus spike condition. Levenshtein distances (stringdist) and unrooted phylogenetic trees (ape) in R version 3.6.1 were used to assess CDR3 homology. TCRdb trimmed the raw reads at Q25, called clones with MiXCR and kept productive beta chains. Each entry is one CDR3 protein sequence, shown with its most common DNA and genes. The V and J calls and clone size are TCRdb's, not the authors'. A total of about 20,000 distinct CDR3 sequences appear in this sample, roughly 33% of them only once. Jointly, the top ten make up 9.5% to 15% of the sample.

This TCR was recovered from a human donor with COVID-19. The chain uses TRBV6-1 and TRBJ1-2, with an unclear D gene assignment. The sequencing sample was made of cultured CD4+ T cells from blood. The nucleotide sequence is TGTGCCAGCAGTGAATCGTGGTCTAACTATGGCTACACCTTC. Translated, this is CASSESWSNYGYTF.